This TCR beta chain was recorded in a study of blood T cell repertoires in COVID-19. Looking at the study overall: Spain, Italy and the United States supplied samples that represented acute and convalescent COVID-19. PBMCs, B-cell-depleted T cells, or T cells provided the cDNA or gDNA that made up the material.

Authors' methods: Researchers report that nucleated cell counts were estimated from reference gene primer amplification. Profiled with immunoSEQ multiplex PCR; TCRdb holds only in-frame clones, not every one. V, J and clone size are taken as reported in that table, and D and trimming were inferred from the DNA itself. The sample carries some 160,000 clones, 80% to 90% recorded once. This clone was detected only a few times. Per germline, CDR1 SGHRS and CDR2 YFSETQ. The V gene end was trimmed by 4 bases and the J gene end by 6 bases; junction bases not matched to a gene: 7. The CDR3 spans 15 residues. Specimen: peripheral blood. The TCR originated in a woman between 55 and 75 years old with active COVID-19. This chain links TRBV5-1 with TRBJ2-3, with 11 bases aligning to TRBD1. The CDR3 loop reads CASSPGQGAVDTQYF. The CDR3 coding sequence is TGCGCCAGCAGCCCAGGACAGGGGGCCGTGGATACGCAGTATTTT.